This is a list of T cell receptor beta chains from one sample in a study of T cell responses to AZD1222 COVID-19 vaccine. TCRdb's copy holds only in-frame clones and misses some; the assay was immunoSEQ multiplex PCR. The profile covers 140,000 or so clones, with 92% appearing a single time and under 4.5% taken by the ten largest. This material consisted of peripheral blood, taken 28 days after the second AZD1222 dose. These receptors came from an adult who received the AZD1222 COVID-19 vaccine. The CDR3 runs from the conserved cysteine through the conserved F or W. The D gene is left open where the match is weak. Where a row states a size, it is once, few, many or the class of an expanded clone; other rows omit it.

abundance	v_gene	len	d_gene	j_gene	CDR3aa
-	TRBV27	14	TRBD1	TRBJ2-7	CASSRGTGSYEQYF
-	TRBV18	17	-	TRBJ1-6	CASSPFRSTALDSPLHF
few	TRBV29-1	12	-	TRBJ1-1	CSTGQYSSEAFF
few	TRBV6-2/TRBV6-3	15	TRBD1	TRBJ1-2	CASSSGTGGNYGYTF
-	TRBV11-2	14	-	TRBJ2-1	CASSSPDGGNEQFF
-	TRBV11-2	15	-	TRBJ2-7	CASSPSGFAIYEQYF
-	TRBV12-5	12	-	TRBJ1-1	CASGLANTEAFF
-	TRBV11-2	13	-	TRBJ2-7	CASSLEPSYEQYF
-	TRBV9	13	-	TRBJ1-2	CASSVGGDYGYTF
-	TRBV10-3	15	TRBD1	TRBJ2-3	CAISRSGGIADTQYF
-	TRBV7-8	15	TRBD2	TRBJ2-5	CASSYGLAARETQYF
-	TRBV6-4	14	-	TRBJ2-3	CASSDSYSSDTQYF
-	TRBV7-9	14	TRBD1	TRBJ2-7	CASSGDRVAHEQYF
-	TRBV6-2/TRBV6-3	16	-	TRBJ2-2	CASSARGRGPTGELFF
-	TRBV21-1	20	-	TRBJ2-5	CASSKNGTSGSGRGQETQYF
-	TRBV11-2	11	-	TRBJ2-3	CASSLADTQYF
-	TRBV4-3	16	-	TRBJ2-2	CASSQDVVLYTGELFF
once	TRBV4-3	14	TRBD1	TRBJ2-1	CASSQGQAHNEQFF
-	TRBV5-4	15	-	TRBJ1-3	CASSLSREKGNTIYF
-	TRBV7-2	15	-	TRBJ2-7	CASSPDRSTLYEQYF
-	TRBV5-8	16	-	TRBJ2-5	CASSSRRIELQETQYF
-	TRBV27	16	-	TRBJ2-1	CASSAQGGYTYNEQFF
once	TRBV12-3/TRBV12-4	13	-	TRBJ1-5	CASSPQGGQPQHF
-	TRBV28	12	-	TRBJ1-5	CASSLVGQPQHF
-	TRBV5-5	17	-	TRBJ1-2	CASSLSRGKWTVDGYTF
-	TRBV20-1	12	-	TRBJ1-2	CSASWPGYGYTF
-	TRBV27	15	-	TRBJ2-4	CASSSPTVAKNIQYF
-	TRBV6-5	13	-	TRBJ2-7	CASSSGRTNEQYF
-	TRBV11-1	12	-	TRBJ2-1	CASSLFSNEQFF
-	TRBV7-7	16	-	TRBJ2-5	CASSLGGAPGQETQYF
-	TRBV20-1	15	-	TRBJ1-4	CSASTRPTTNEKLFF
-	TRBV2	10	-	TRBJ2-7	CASRGPEQYF
-	TRBV5-6	14	-	TRBJ1-1	CASSFRGMNTEAFF
-	TRBV5-1	16	TRBD2	TRBJ2-7	CASSSGGAGGFYEQYF
once	TRBV19	16	-	TRBJ1-6	CASRATGSSYNSPLHF
-	TRBV6-1	12	-	TRBJ2-5	CASSEVRETQYF
-	TRBV11-2	15	-	TRBJ2-3	CASSPRSGGTDTQYF
-	TRBV27	14	-	TRBJ2-2	CASSSPSRTGELFF
-	TRBV6-6	15	TRBD1	TRBJ2-2	CASSWGQGAAGELFF
-	TRBV2	12	-	TRBJ1-3	CASSGTGNTIYF
-	TRBV28	17	TRBD2	TRBJ2-3	CASSFPPTREDPDTQYF
-	TRBV4-2	15	-	TRBJ1-5	CASSRRLEGSQPQHF
-	TRBV6-2/TRBV6-3	16	-	TRBJ1-5	CASSYSNFDGNQPQHF
once	TRBV10-3	12	-	TRBJ1-1	CATSTRNTEAFF
few	TRBV3-1/TRBV3-2	16	-	TRBJ2-3	CASSQDFGIVTDTQYF
-	TRBV6-2/TRBV6-3	17	TRBD1	TRBJ1-5	CASSYPRDRGRNQPQHF
-	TRBV7-9	12	-	TRBJ1-2	CASSWDIGGYTF
-	TRBV19	15	TRBD2	TRBJ2-3	CASSTTLAGSDTQYF
-	TRBV21-1	15	-	TRBJ2-7	CASRVSGRSSYEQYF
once	TRBV28	16	TRBD1	TRBJ2-7	CASSLGGTGGSYEQYF
-	TRBV5-1	14	TRBD1	TRBJ1-2	CASSLNSQGDGYTF
-	TRBV7-3	12	-	TRBJ1-2	CASSLDQGTYTF
-	TRBV4-3	18	TRBD1	TRBJ1-1	CASSQGIIGTGGEAEAFF
few	TRBV6-5	14	-	TRBJ1-2	CASRLGGGTYGYTF
-	TRBV7-8	16	TRBD2	TRBJ2-1	CASSWAGTSGYNEQFF
-	TRBV19	13	-	TRBJ1-5	CASSNRLYQPQHF
-	TRBV9	14	-	TRBJ2-3	CASSLVDGEDTQYF
once	TRBV2	12	-	TRBJ1-1	CASSPAGTEAFF
-	TRBV10-3	12	-	TRBJ2-7	CASGTSSYEQYF
-	TRBV7-2	15	TRBD2	TRBJ2-7	CASSLDLAGSYEQYF